The 26 T cell receptor beta chains given below trace back to one sample, sequenced in a study of T cells expressing NK-cell markers. TCRdb reprocessed the 5' RACE reads, keeping one entry per CDR3 protein, no DNA. The sample data list roughly 150,000 distinct CDR3 sequences. The sequencing input was blood T cells: a sorted CD56 or NKG2C T cell subset, CD4+ or CD8+ T cells, or bulk PBMC T cells (not recorded which). These receptor sequences come from a man aged 18 to 69 in good health.

The gene calls are TRBV2 and TRBJ1-6; absent DNA, TCRdb's TRBD1 call cannot be checked. The CDR3 loop spans 15 amino acids. Germline V gene data show CDR1 as SNHLY and CDR2 as FYNNEI. CDR3 in amino acids: CASSEADRDNSPLHF.

The rearrangement links TRBV4-2 to TRBJ2-1. The germline V gene has CDR1 LGHNA and CDR2 YNFKEQ. CDR3 length: 13 residues. CDR3 protein: CASSQETYNEQFF.

The chain recombines TRBV25-1 with TRBJ1-5; TCRdb indicates TRBD1, and absent DNA this call remains unverified. The germline gives CDR1 MGHDK, CDR2 SYGVNS. The CDR3 consists of 17 residues. CDR3: CASSEYVRDGSNQPQHF.

The chain recombines TRBV6-1 with TRBJ2-2; the TRBD2 assignment by TCRdb is unverifiable without DNA. CDR1 is MNHNS and CDR2 is SASEGT in the germline V gene. This CDR3 has 14 amino acids. The chain's CDR3 is CATAEPENTGELFF.

The gene calls are TRBV18 and TRBJ2-3; the D call from TCRdb, TRBD2, cannot be confirmed without DNA. The CDR3 length is 15 residues. Germline CDR1 KGHSH, CDR2 LQKENI. CDR3 sequence reads: CASSDTGLGGDTQYF. Variable domain in full (rest from reference TRBV18 and TRBJ2-3): NAGVMQNPRHLVRRRGQEARLRCSPMKGHSHVYWYRQLPEEGLKFMVYLQKENIIDESGMPKERFSAEFPKEGPSILRIQQVVRGDSAAYFCASSDTGLGGDTQYFGPGTRLTVL.

The V and J genes are TRBV2 and TRBJ2-7. This CDR3 contains 13 residues. Germline values: CDR1 SNHLY, CDR2 FYNNEI. This chain's CDR3 is CASYGLPSYEQYF.

The rearrangement joins TRBV27 to TRBJ1-6. Germline CDR1 reads MNHEY; CDR2 reads SMNVEV (reference sequence). The CDR3 sequence is 13 residues long. The CDR3 protein is CASSSPQDSPLHF.

This sequence joins TRBV10-3 and TRBJ2-7; without DNA, the TCRdb call of TRBD1 cannot be checked. The germline gives CDR1 ENHRY, CDR2 SYGVKD. The CDR3 loop spans 15 amino acids. The CDR3 protein is CAISVRGQGAYEQYF.

The V call is TRBV7-9, the J call TRBJ2-1; TCRdb selects TRBD2, and the lack of DNA leaves this call unchecked. The CDR3 sequence is 16 residues long. Germline V lookup: CDR1 SEHNR, CDR2 FQNEAQ (reference sequence). Here the CDR3 reads CASSFESGGAYNEQFF. Using reference TRBV7-9 and TRBJ2-1 for the parts outside the CDR3, the full variable domain is DTGVSQNPRHKITKRGQNVTFRCDPISEHNRLYWYRQTLGQGPEFLTYFQNEAQLEKSRLLSDRFSAERPKGSFSTLEIQRTEQGDSAMYLCASSFESGGAYNEQFFGPGTRLTVL.

The V call is TRBV12-3 or TRBV12-4, the J call TRBJ2-1; the D gene TCRdb calls, TRBD2, cannot be checked with no DNA. The CDR3 contains 17 residues. CDR3 amino acids: CASSGTSGGPPYNEQFF.

The CDR3 region is CASSSWGQRDNEQFF. The chain recombines TRBV12-3 or TRBV12-4 with TRBJ2-1; TCRdb calls TRBD1, which cannot be checked without DNA. The CDR3 runs 15 residues.

The chain uses TRBV7-9 and TRBJ2-2; TCRdb picks TRBD1, but there is no DNA to check that call. CDR3 size: 15 residues. Germline values: CDR1 SEHNR, CDR2 FQNEAQ (reference sequence). The CDR3 loop reads CASSPKQGIAGELFF.

This rearrangement joins TRBV11-2 to TRBJ2-5; there is no DNA to check the TCRdb D call of TRBD2. CDR3 length: 16 residues. Germline V lookup: CDR1 SGHAT, CDR2 FQNNGV. This CDR3 reads CASSLGPGLVSETQYF.

CDR3 amino acids: CSAGTGQGLKAFF. V gene TRBV20-1 combines with J gene TRBJ1-1; checking the TCRdb D call of TRBD1 is not possible without DNA. The germline V gene has CDR1 DFQATT and CDR2 SNEGSKA (reference sequence). This CDR3 is built from 13 residues.

The chain has TRBV6-1 and TRBJ2-7; TCRdb's D call of TRBD1 is untestable without DNA. Germline-derived CDR1 and CDR2 are MNHNS and SASEGT. The CDR3 length is 12 residues. The CDR3 loop is CASSERGYEQYF.

V gene TRBV23-1 combines with J gene TRBJ2-3; TCRdb gives TRBD2 as the D gene, but with no DNA this cannot be confirmed. TRBV23-1 is an ORF for which the function is uncertain. This CDR3 is built from 16 residues. The CDR3 reads CASSPPRTTCTDTQYF.

The chain has TRBV6-1 and TRBJ1-2; the D call from TCRdb, TRBD1, cannot be confirmed without DNA. The CDR3 has 14 residues. In germline, CDR1 is MNHNS, CDR2 SASEGT. CDR3 region: CASSPLRQTYGYTF.

CDR3 loop: CASSERGGWGNQPQHF. The chain links TRBV2 to TRBJ1-5. The CDR3 contains 16 residues. Germline values: CDR1 SNHLY, CDR2 FYNNEI.

The CDR3 loop reads CATSSKTSGGEETQYF. The chain uses TRBV15 and TRBJ2-5; TCRdb lists TRBD2, though no DNA is available to test this call. Germline V gene sequence: CDR1 LNHNV, CDR2 YYDKDF (reference sequence). CDR3 length equals 16 residues.

The chain couples TRBV5-1 to TRBJ2-3; the TRBD1 assignment by TCRdb is unverifiable without DNA. The length of the CDR3 is 15 residues. Germline CDR1 SGHRS, CDR2 YFSETQ. The CDR3 loop reads CASSMRTGNTDTQYF.

This chain joins TRBV19 and TRBJ1-6. This CDR3 comprises 15 residues. Per germline, CDR1 LNHDA and CDR2 SQIVND (reference sequence). CDR3 region: CASSSGNSYNSPLHF. Supplemented by reference TRBV19 and TRBJ1-6, the full variable domain reads DGGITQSPKYLFRKEGQNVTLSCEQNLNHDAMYWYRQDPGQGLRLIYYSQIVNDFQKGDIAEGYSVSREKKESFPLTVTSAQKNPTAFYLCASSSGNSYNSPLHFGNGTRLTVT.

The chain carries TRBV12-3 or TRBV12-4 and TRBJ1-1; TCRdb proposes TRBD1, but this gene call is untestable without DNA. There are 12 residues in the CDR3. CDR3 amino acids: CASSFGGTEAFF.

This sequence joins TRBV14 and TRBJ1-2; TCRdb's D call of TRBD1 is untestable without DNA. There are 14 residues in the CDR3. Germline V gene sequence: CDR1 SGHDN, CDR2 FVKESK. The CDR3 loop is CASSHRTFNYGYTF.

The V call is TRBV15, the J call TRBJ1-6; TCRdb returns TRBD1, unconfirmable since there is no DNA. The CDR3 is 15 residues long. The germline V gene encodes CDR1 LNHNV and CDR2 YYDKDF (reference sequence). CDR3 region: CATSSRQGDNSPLHF.

Here the CDR3 reads CASSLYRGLGNEQFF. The V and J genes are TRBV12-3 or TRBV12-4 and TRBJ2-1; absent DNA, TCRdb's TRBD1 call cannot be checked. There are 15 residues in the CDR3.

The gene calls are TRBV9 and TRBJ1-2; the TRBD1 assignment by TCRdb is unverifiable without DNA. CDR1 SGDLS and CDR2 YYNGEE come from the germline V gene. The CDR3 totals 12 residues. CDR3 region: CASRPGDYGYTF.